This TCR beta chain was retrieved from a study of monozygotic twins with inflammatory bowel disease. Blood was drawn at approximately 2.7 ml per donor. In the case of this clonotype: What it binds is not known.

General study points: It was not supported that a single strong signal or clonotype was associated with IBD. Clonotype overlap with others was lower in IBD patients than in healthy twins, a difference that was greatest with disease activity.

Two nested PCRs, of around 15 and 9 cycles, processed TCRalpha and TCRbeta cDNA. TCRdb re-called the 5' RACE reads and catalogs CDR3 proteins one per entry, DNA excluded. The table lists fewer than 450,000 distinct CDR3 sequences. CDR1 is KGHDR and CDR2 is SFDVKD in the germline V gene. The CDR3 runs to 15 residues. This TCR was sampled from a human donor with ulcerative colitis or Crohn's disease, or a healthy co-twin of an affected twin (not recorded which). The rearrangement joins TRBV24-1 to TRBJ2-5; with no DNA, the TCRdb D assignment of TRBD1 cannot be verified. The specimen sequenced was blood. CDR3 amino acids: CATSVVSGVGETQYF.